This TCR beta chain was obtained from a study of cytomegalovirus exposure and HLA in healthy donors. Study-level results: The CMV antigen specificity of a few CMV-associated chains was confirmed through in vitro analysis. It was found in a later analysis that first-cohort TCR clusters tended to co-occur in the 90 to 150 validation repertoires. Usually a TCR sequence was rare, but some public TCRs were found in many donors.

Clones were read by immunoSEQ multiplex PCR, and TCRdb kept only the in-frame ones, dropping some. The table includes 100,000 to 150,000 clones, about nine tenths detected once. Per the germline V gene, CDR1 is MNHEY and CDR2 is SVGAGI. V shed 0 bases and J shed 3 bases, with 8 bases lying between them. The CDR3 is 14 amino acids. With regard to this clone: Its target is unknown.

The donors were members of the validation cohort, which comprised 120 subjects and was separate from the first cohort of roughly 700 subjects. This receptor was identified in a man aged 18-30 years in good health and CMV-seropositive. Sequencing input: PBMCs. The V and J genes are TRBV6-5 and TRBJ2-5; weak D call: TRBD1 (5 bases). DNA for the CDR3: TGTGCCAGCAGTTACTCGTACAGGAAAGAGACCCAGTACTTC. It codes for CASSYSYRKETQYF.